This T cell receptor beta chain was sequenced for a study of blood T cell repertoires in COVID-19. V was trimmed by 4 bases and J by 4 bases, leaving 13 bases between them. Germline V gene sequence: CDR1 SNHLY, CDR2 FYNNEI. The CDR3 totals 14 residues. Generated by immunoSEQ multiplex PCR, the TCRdb table keeps only in-frame clones and is missing some. The sample has over 100,000 clones; 80% to 90% are singletons. The TCR was taken from a man aged 50 to 60 with active COVID-19. Input material: peripheral blood. J is TRBJ1-1 and V is TRBV2; maybe TRBD1 (5 bases). CDR3: CASSADIQGTEAFF. Written as DNA, the CDR3 is TGTGCCAGCAGTGCGGACATTCAAGGCACTGAAGCTTTCTTT.